In this sample, the clone carrying this TCR beta chain turned up a few times. V was pared by 2 bases and J by 3 bases, with 20 bases between. Germline V gene data show CDR1 as MNHNS and CDR2 as SASEGT. The CDR3 extends over 17 amino acids. These data come from a study of early T cells in non-severe SARS-CoV-2 infection. TCRdb fed the 5' RACE reads into MiXCR, producing one record per CDR3 protein. Among about 32,000 distinct CDR3 sequences, approximately 5.5% were seen once, and the ten largest hold 3.5%. This TCR was recovered from an adult who was a healthcare worker with PCR-confirmed SARS-CoV-2 infection or an uninfected control (not recorded which). Material for sequencing was whole blood. The J gene is TRBJ2-7, the V gene TRBV6-1, with D maybe TRBD2 (6 bases). CDR3 in amino acids: CASSESHRGSADYEQYF. The CDR3 DNA sequence: TGTGCCAGCAGTGAATCACACCGGGGGTCCGCTGACTACGAGCAGTACTTC.